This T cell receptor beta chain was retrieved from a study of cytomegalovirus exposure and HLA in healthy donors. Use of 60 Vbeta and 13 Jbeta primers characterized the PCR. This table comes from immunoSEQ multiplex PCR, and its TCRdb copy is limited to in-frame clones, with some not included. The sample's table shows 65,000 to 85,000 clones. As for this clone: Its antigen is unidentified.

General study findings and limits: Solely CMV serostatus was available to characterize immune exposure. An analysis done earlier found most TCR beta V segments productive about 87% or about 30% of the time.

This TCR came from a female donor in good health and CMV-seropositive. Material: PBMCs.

In DNA form, the CDR3 reads TGTGCCAGCAGTGTCGTGGGACAGGGAACCTACGAGCAGTACTTC. As protein: CASSVVGQGTYEQYF. The V call is TRBV27, the J call TRBJ2-7; 9 nucleotides line up with TRBD1. The CDR3 runs 15 residues. Germline V gene data show CDR1 as MNHEY and CDR2 as SMNVEV (reference sequence). Losses at the gene ends were 5 bases for V and 2 bases for J; bases not matched to a gene: 7.